This entry lists 31 T cell receptor beta chains sequenced from one sample in a study of T cell repertoires in cytomegalovirus infection. For these TCRs, the target antigens are not known. TCRdb fed the reads into MiXCR, producing one record per CDR3 protein. The table has about 700,000 distinct CDR3 sequences, roughly 36% seen once; the top ten hold roughly 20%. Specimen: cultured PBMCs, collected from culture after CMV antigen stimulation. These receptors were obtained from a human donor in good health (CMV status not recorded). Some clones in this sample may be carry-over from other donors' samples.

This clonotype was observed at least ten times. The chain uses TRBV7-2 and TRBJ1-1, with a possible D match to TRBD1 (5 bases). Trimming left V 2 bases short and J 3 bases short, with 10 bases between. The CDR3 loop spans 14 amino acids. Germline V gives CDR1 SGHTA, CDR2 FQGNSA. CDR3 protein: CASSLTGGYTEAFF. CDR3 DNA: TGTGCCAGCAGCTTAACCGGGGGTTACACTGAAGCTTTCTTT.

Turning to this clonotype: No conserved phenylalanine or tryptophan is present at the end of the CDR3, so a read error is the likely explanation. CDR3: CASSLAADRTDTQYV. DNA for the CDR3: TGTGCCAGCAGCTTAGCAGCGGACCGGACAGATACGCAGTATGTT. The gene calls are TRBV7-2 and TRBJ2-3, with D possibly matching TRBD2 (5 bases). The CDR3 extends over 15 amino acids. V lost 0 bases to trimming and J lost 3 bases, with 10 bases between them. Looked up from germline, CDR1 is SGHTA and CDR2 is FQGNSA.

V gene TRBV28 combines with J gene TRBJ2-5, with a possible D match to TRBD2 (5 bases). This CDR3 comprises 14 residues. From germline, CDR1 is MDHEN and CDR2 SYDVKM. Trimming stripped 5 bases from V and 4 bases from J, with 14 bases between. The CDR3 region is CASSPGAAGETQYF. DNA of the CDR3: TGTGCCAGCAGTCCCGGAGCCGCGGGAGAGACCCAGTACTTC.

Here the CDR3 DNA reads TGTGCCAGCAGTCCTGGACTAGCGGTACTCCAAGAGACCCAGTACTTC. Translated, it gives CASSPGLAVLQETQYF. This chain links TRBV6-2 or TRBV6-3 with TRBJ2-5; 10 nucleotides align to TRBD2. The CDR3 covers 16 residues. V was clipped by 5 bases and J by 1 base; unmatched bases: 7. CDR1 and CDR2 from the germline V gene are MNHEY and SVGEGT.

This clonotype was counted ten times or more. J is TRBJ2-7 and V is TRBV6-5, with TRBD2 matching over 8 bases. This CDR3 has 16 amino acids. The J segment lost 2 bases and the V segment lost 1 base, leaving 7 bases of the junction unmatched. Germline V gene lookup returns CDR1 MNHEY and CDR2 SVGAGI. CDR3 loop: CASSYFVSGEPYEQYF. Written as DNA, the CDR3 is TGTGCCAGCAGTTACTTTGTTAGCGGGGAGCCCTACGAGCAGTACTTC.

This clonotype has more than one count but fewer than ten. The chain combines TRBV6-5 with TRBJ1-2; TRBD1 might be the D (5 bases). CDR1 and CDR2 from the germline V gene are MNHEY and SVGAGI. V lost 1 base, J lost 3 bases, and 9 bases lay in between. The CDR3 consists of 14 residues. CDR3 coding DNA: TGTGCCAGCAGTTACTTAGGGACCGACTATGGCTACACCTTC. Protein sequence: CASSYLGTDYGYTF.

This clonotype has a handful of counts. The gene calls are TRBV24-1 and TRBJ2-3, with a weak D call TRBD2 (6 bases). Between the trimmed V and J ends, which lost 2 bases and 5 bases, there was a span of 19 bases. The CDR3 extends over 17 amino acids. Germline V gene lookup returns CDR1 KGHDR and CDR2 SFDVKD. The CDR3 here is CATSDSRRARGKDTQYF. The DNA of the CDR3 is TGTGCCACCAGTGATTCAAGGAGGGCGCGGGGAAAAGATACGCAGTATTTT.

There are a few counts of this clonotype. DNA of the CDR3: TGTGCCAGCAGCCAAGATCCCCCGGATGGCTACGAGCAGTACTTC. This translates into CASSQDPPDGYEQYF. The gene calls are TRBV14 and TRBJ2-7; the D is unclear. Germline lookup yields CDR1 SGHDN and CDR2 FVKESK. The CDR3 is 15 amino acids. The germline V and J ends were trimmed by 0 bases and 3 bases, with 12 bases remaining between them.

The chain uses TRBV20-1 and TRBJ2-3; no firm D call. With 0 bases removed from V and 5 bases from J, the gap between germline ends came to 6 bases. The CDR3 is 12 residues long. CDR1 and CDR2 from the germline V gene are DFQATT and SNEGSKA (reference sequence). The CDR3 nucleotides are TGCAGTGCTAGAGATTCGATAGATACGCAGTATTTT. It yields the protein CSARDSIDTQYF.

This clonotype occurred a few times. DNA of the CDR3: TGCGCCAGCAGCCAAGTACCAGGCCTCGGAGAGCAGTACTTC. Protein sequence: CASSQVPGLGEQYF. The rearrangement uses TRBV4-1 and TRBJ2-7; no reliable D call. The germline V gene has CDR1 MGHRA and CDR2 YSYEKL. Trimming stripped 1 base from V and 7 bases from J, with 14 bases between. The CDR3 totals 14 residues.

This clonotype was observed a few times. The chain links TRBV12-3 or TRBV12-4 to TRBJ2-7, with D perhaps TRBD1 (5 bases). The CDR3 extends over 13 amino acids. Trimming took off 4 bases at V and 3 bases at J, with 10 bases between the two ends. The chain's CDR3 is CASSSTGFYEQYF. CDR3 nucleotides: TGTGCCAGCAGTTCTACAGGATTCTACGAGCAGTACTTC.

This clonotype was picked up a small number of times. The chain combines TRBV19 with TRBJ2-5; no clear D gene. The CDR3 covers 14 residues. The germline gives CDR1 LNHDA, CDR2 SQIVND (reference sequence). The V gene lost 0 bases and the J gene lost 4 bases, with 9 bases spanning the gap. CDR3 coding DNA: TGTGCCAGTAGTATAGACCCCCGAGGAGAGACCCAGTACTTC. Amino acid sequence: CASSIDPRGETQYF.

In this sample, this clonotype turned up a few times. The chain joins TRBV7-2 to TRBJ2-7, with no clear D. Trimming left V 2 bases short and J 7 bases short, with 12 bases between. This CDR3 region has 13 residues. Germline V gene sequence: CDR1 SGHTA, CDR2 FQGNSA. The DNA of the CDR3 is TGTGCCAGCAGCTTAATGTCGGAAGGGGAGCAGTACTTC. As protein: CASSLMSEGEQYF.

The CDR3: CASSPSSGGRTQYF. CDR3 nucleotide sequence: TGTGCCAGCAGTCCGTCATCAGGGGGGCGGACCCAGTACTTC. The chain couples TRBV28 to TRBJ2-5, with a possible D match to TRBD1 (7 bases). Per the germline V gene, CDR1 is MDHEN and CDR2 is SYDVKM. Trimming removed 5 bases from V and 7 bases from J, with 17 bases in between. This CDR3 is 14 amino acids long.

This clonotype was picked up a small number of times. The CDR3 bases are TGTGCCAGTAGTCCCACCTTCGGGGGTGAGACCCAGTACTTC. Its translation: CASSPTFGGETQYF. This chain joins TRBV19 and TRBJ2-5, with D possibly TRBD2 on 6 matching bases. The CDR3 covers 14 residues. Germline values: CDR1 LNHDA, CDR2 SQIVND (reference sequence). The germline V and J ends were trimmed by 5 bases and 5 bases, with 15 bases remaining between them.

This clonotype was counted once. This sequence joins TRBV2 and TRBJ2-3; possibly TRBD1 for D (6 bases). Per the germline V gene, CDR1 is SNHLY and CDR2 is FYNNEI. This CDR3 contains 16 residues. The V and J ends lost 5 bases and 4 bases respectively, with 19 bases between them. Here the CDR3 DNA reads TGTGCCAGCAGTCTATTGACAGGCCGATCGGCAGATACGCAGTATTTT. Encoded protein: CASSLLTGRSADTQYF.

The CDR3 nucleotides read TGTGCCAGCAGTTCCGGGACTTACCTCTATGGCTACACCTTC. Protein product: CASSSGTYLYGYTF. This sequence joins TRBV5-4 and TRBJ1-2, with a tentative D call TRBD1 (5 bases). The CDR3 has 14 amino acids. Trimming shortened V by 5 bases and J by 4 bases, and 15 bases separated the two germline ends. The V gene's germline CDR1 is SGHNT and CDR2 YYREEE (reference sequence).

The CDR3 reads CASSLRGARNSLEGYTF. The CDR3 nucleotides read TGTGCCAGCAGCTTAAGGGGGGCGAGGAATTCCTTAGAAGGCTACACCTTC. The chain is built from TRBV7-8 and TRBJ1-2; D is possibly TRBD1 (6 bases). CDR3 length: 17 amino acids. Germline assignment: CDR1 SGHVS and CDR2 FQNEAQ. V was cut by 2 bases and J by 8 bases, with 24 bases left in between.

This chain connects TRBV11-1 to TRBJ1-5, with D perhaps matching TRBD1 (5 bases). Germline V gene sequence: CDR1 SGHAT, CDR2 FQDESV (reference sequence). V was clipped by 4 bases and J by 9 bases, with 10 bases between them. The CDR3 consists of 12 residues. CDR3 DNA sequence: TGTGCCAGCAGCTACCCGGGGGGGCCCCAGCATTTT. Translated, it gives CASSYPGGPQHF.

In this sample, this clonotype turned up a few times. The CDR3 region is CASSPGSAPTELFF. As DNA, the CDR3 is TGTGCCAGCAGCCCGGGGTCTGCCCCTACCGAGCTGTTTTTT. This rearrangement joins TRBV11-2 to TRBJ2-2, with a possible D match to TRBD2 (5 bases). Trimming took 5 bases from V and 11 from J, leaving 18 bases between them. The CDR3 is 14 residues long. CDR1 and CDR2 from the germline V gene are SGHAT and FQNNGV.

This chain connects TRBV27 to TRBJ2-7; the D gene could be TRBD1 or TRBD2 (5 bases each). The CDR3 runs to 14 residues. Germline-derived CDR1 and CDR2 are MNHEY and SMNVEV (reference sequence). The V and J ends lost 3 bases and 2 bases respectively, with 11 bases between them. DNA of the CDR3: TGTGCCAGCAGTTTTCGGGGCCTGACCTACGAGCAGTACTTC. Amino acid sequence: CASSFRGLTYEQYF.

CDR3 region: CASSSTSGGPDEQFF. The CDR3 bases are TGTGCCAGCAGCTCCACTTCAGGGGGCCCCGATGAGCAGTTCTTC. The V and J genes are TRBV5-4 and TRBJ2-1; 8 positions agree with TRBD1. The CDR3 is made up of 15 amino acids. The ends lost 3 bases at V and 8 bases at J; junction bases unmatched: 10. Germline-derived CDR1 and CDR2 are SGHNT and YYREEE (reference sequence).

There are a few counts of this clonotype. The rearrangement uses TRBV4-1 and TRBJ2-7; 9 bases are a match to TRBD1. The CDR3 is 14 residues long. Trimming removed 1 base from V and 5 bases from J; junction bases left unmatched: 3. The germline V gene encodes CDR1 MGHRA and CDR2 YSYEKL. The CDR3 region is CASSQGDREDEQYF. CDR3 nucleotides: TGCGCCAGCAGCCAAGGGGACAGGGAGGACGAGCAGTACTTC.

The sample holds a few counts of this clonotype. The genes are TRBV2 and TRBJ1-6; unclear D gene. CDR1 SNHLY and CDR2 FYNNEI come from the germline V gene. Trimming removed 7 bases at V and 7 bases at J, with 17 bases between. This CDR3 contains 15 residues. The CDR3 DNA reads TGTGCCAGCACCTTGAACACCGAGATAAATTCACCCCTCCACTTT. Translated: CASTLNTEINSPLHF.

CDR3 in DNA: TGTGCCAGCAGCGTGGTGGCCTACAATGAGCAGTTCTTC. Residues: CASSVVAYNEQFF. This chain connects TRBV12-3 or TRBV12-4 to TRBJ2-1; D not resolved. Trimming took off 6 bases at V and 2 bases at J, with 8 bases between the two ends. This CDR3 comprises 13 residues.

A remark on this clonotype: This may come from a read error, since a much larger clone is one base off. The V and J genes are TRBV7-9 and TRBJ1-1; TRBD1 is a possible D gene (6 bases). V lost 3 bases and J lost 3, with 11 bases in between. The CDR3 is 14 residues long. Germline V gene lookup returns CDR1 SEHNR and CDR2 FQNEAQ (reference sequence). CDR3 in DNA: TGTGCCAGCAGCTTTACAGGGAGGGACACTGAAGCTTTCTTT. Its protein product is CASSFTGRDTEAFF.

This clonotype was seen more than once but under ten times. The CDR3 loop is CASSLGPRNNNEQFF. The CDR3 DNA reads as TGTGCCAGCAGCCTGGGACCGAGAAATAACAATGAGCAGTTCTTC. The chain joins TRBV7-9 to TRBJ2-1; D tentatively reads TRBD1 or TRBD2 (5 bases each). CDR1 is SEHNR and CDR2 is FQNEAQ in the germline V gene (reference sequence). V was shortened by 5 bases and J by 5 bases, with 16 bases between the two germline ends. The CDR3 has 15 amino acids.

The V and J genes are TRBV24-1 and TRBJ2-1; TRBD2 aligns across 9 bases. V gave up 5 bases and J gave up 2 bases; unmatched junction bases: 6. CDR3 length equals 16 residues. Looked up from germline, CDR1 is KGHDR and CDR2 is SFDVKD. CDR3 region: CATSGGGGGAYNEQFF. As DNA, the CDR3 is TGTGCCACCAGTGGGGGCGGCGGGGGGGCCTACAATGAGCAGTTCTTC.

Comments on this clonotype: This may be a read error: a much more frequent sequence differs by one nucleotide. This chain connects TRBV7-6 to TRBJ1-4; D unresolved. Germline-derived CDR1 and CDR2 are SGHVS and FNYEAQ. Trimming shortened V by 5 bases and J by 8 bases, and 21 bases separated the two germline ends. The CDR3 is 16 amino acids. DNA of the CDR3: TGTGCCAGCAGCCAGACCGACGCGGGCCGTTTGGAAAAACTGTTTTTT. Translated: CASSQTDAGRLEKLFF.

This clonotype came up many times. The chain couples TRBV7-2 to TRBJ2-1; TRBD2 aligns across 11 bases. This CDR3 is 15 amino acids long. Germline CDR1 SGHTA, CDR2 FQGNSA. Trimming took 0 bases from V and 9 from J; bases not matched to a gene: 4. CDR3 residues: CASSLASGRAGEQFF. The DNA for the CDR3 is TGTGCCAGCAGCTTAGCTAGCGGGAGGGCCGGTGAGCAGTTCTTC.

This clonotype has only a few counts. V is TRBV2 and J is TRBJ2-3, with 11 bases lining up with TRBD2. The CDR3 loop spans 17 amino acids. Germline CDR1 SNHLY, CDR2 FYNNEI. V shed 3 bases, J shed 1 base, and the junction held 6 bases outside the gene matches. The CDR3 is CASSEEATSGGTDTQYF. The DNA of the CDR3 is TGTGCCAGCAGTGAGGAGGCGACTAGCGGGGGCACAGATACGCAGTATTTT.